A single sample is the source of the 5 T cell receptor beta chains below, sequenced in a study of blood T cells in healthy people across ages (dated by TCRdb to the mid-2010s). Libraries were prepared through 5' RACE. Instrument on record: Illumina HiSeq 2500. A second roughly 7 to 11 cycle PCR used a sample-barcoded 5' primer and a J-beta primer mix. Through fastp at Q25 and MiXCR, TCRdb rebuilt clones from the public reads, retaining in-frame beta chains. Duplicate CDR3 protein sequences are folded into a single record with the most common DNA and genes. This sample comprises about 1.5 million distinct CDR3 sequences, approximately 43% of them detected only once. Under 5% of the sample goes to the ten largest clones. Sequenced material: blood. The receptors come from a woman in her late teens or twenties in good health.

This chain joins TRBV7-8 and TRBJ1-5, with D possibly being TRBD1 (6 bases). CDR3 size: 16 residues. Germline CDR1 SGHVS, CDR2 FQNEAQ. The germline V and J ends were trimmed by 3 bases and 0 bases, with 12 bases remaining between them. CDR3 coding DNA: TGTGCCAGCAGCTTCGACAGGTTTAATAGCAATCAGCCCCAGCATTTT. Amino acids: CASSFDRFNSNQPQHF. The variable domain in full, with the rest retrieved from reference TRBV7-8 and TRBJ1-5, is GAGVSQSPRYKVAKRGQDVALRCDPISGHVSLFWYQQALGQGPEFLTYFQNEAQLDKSGLPSDRFFAERPEGSVSTLKIQRTQQEDSAVYLCASSFDRFNSNQPQHFGDGTRLSIL.

This chain joins TRBV7-9 and TRBJ1-1; no clear D gene. Germline V gene data show CDR1 as SEHNR and CDR2 as FQNEAQ (reference sequence). The V gene lost 1 base and the J gene lost 6 bases, with 12 bases spanning the gap. This CDR3 region has 14 residues. CDR3 bases: TGTGCCAGCAGCTTAGGACCAGGAATCGCTGAAGCTTTCTTT. Encoded protein: CASSLGPGIAEAFF.

This clonotype has a handful of counts. The chain carries TRBV9 and TRBJ2-7; 7 bases agree with TRBD2. The germline V gene has CDR1 SGDLS and CDR2 YYNGEE. CDR3 length: 14 amino acids. Trimming removed 4 bases from V and 3 bases from J; junction bases left unmatched: 7. CDR3 DNA: TGTGCCAGCAGCTGGGGGGGTTCTCGCTACGAGCAGTACTTC. Translation gives CASSWGGSRYEQYF. Combining the CDR3 with reference TRBV9 and TRBJ2-7 gives the whole variable domain DSGVTQTPKHLITATGQRVTLRCSPRSGDLSVYWYQQSLDQGLQFLIQYYNGEERAKGNILERFSAQQFPDLHSELNLSSLELGDSALYFCASSWGGSRYEQYFGPGTRLTVT.

This chain joins TRBV27 and TRBJ1-2, with D perhaps matching TRBD1 (5 bases). V lost 3 bases, J lost 7 bases, and 15 bases lay in between. The CDR3 is 14 amino acids. Germline CDR1 MNHEY, CDR2 SMNVEV (reference sequence). DNA for the CDR3: TGTGCCAGCAGTTTTATCGCCGGGGCGGTTGGCTACACCTTC. Translating it yields CASSFIAGAVGYTF.

The rearrangement joins TRBV6-1 to TRBJ2-7, with unresolved D. Germline V gene sequence: CDR1 MNHNS, CDR2 SASEGT. Between the trimmed V and J ends, which lost 2 bases and 2 bases, there was a span of 16 bases. The CDR3 extends over 16 amino acids. The CDR3 DNA reads as TGTGCCAGCAGTGAAAGGCCCCCGATTTACCCCTACGAGCAGTACTTC. Protein: CASSERPPIYPYEQYF.